This paragraph covers one TCR beta chain sequence. This specimen belongs to a study of ipilimumab plus nivolumab after autologous stem cell transplantation. Measured with immunoSEQ multiplex PCR; TCRdb has only the in-frame clones, and not every one. The data show approximately 80,000 clones, about 83% seen once. Germline CDR1 and CDR2: LGHNA and YNFKEQ. The CDR3 has 13 residues. Trimming stripped 1 base from V and 1 base from J, with 5 bases between. The sequencing here drew on PBMCs, taken in a trial of ipilimumab plus nivolumab as post-transplant consolidation. The V gene is TRBV4-2, the J gene TRBJ2-7; D remains unclear. This TCR derives from a male donor with diffuse large B-cell lymphoma. The CDR3 reads CASSQAQSYEQYF. The CDR3 coding sequence is TGTGCCAGCAGCCAAGCCCAGTCCTACGAGCAGTACTTC.